Listed below are T cell receptor beta chains from one sample, sequenced in a study of response to subunit inactivated influenza vaccine. TCRdb used MiXCR to reprocess the RT-PCR reads, holding one entry per CDR3 protein. The data contain about 780,000 distinct CDR3 sequences, roughly 20% of them seen just once; the ten biggest clones take up 11%. The input for sequencing was PBMCs from blood, taken more than 4 days after vaccination. Every receptor here comes from a middle-aged man who received an inactivated influenza vaccine. The CDR3 runs from the conserved cysteine through the conserved F or W. Fields, in order: clone size, V gene, D gene, J gene, CDR3 length, CDR3 protein, CDR3 DNA. D genes are given only for firm matches. Size values are once, few and many counts, or a class for expanded clones, and some rows have none.

size: -
V: TRBV19
D: -
J: TRBJ2-1
length: 12
CDR3: CASSMAPNEQFF
DNA: TGTGCCAGTAGTATGGCGCCCAATGAGCAGTTCTTC

size: -
V: TRBV5-5
D: -
J: TRBJ1-2
length: 14
CDR3: CASSPDRTLYGYTF
DNA: TGTGCCAGCAGCCCGGACAGAACCCTCTATGGCTACACCTTC

size: few
V: TRBV20-1
D: TRBD2
J: TRBJ2-1
length: 15
CDR3: CSARDAAGGLNEQFF
DNA: TGCAGTGCTAGAGATGCAGCGGGGGGATTGAATGAGCAGTTCTTC

size: few
V: TRBV9
D: -
J: TRBJ2-1
length: 15
CDR3: CASSVEALTYNEQFF
DNA: TGTGCCAGCAGCGTAGAAGCGCTTACCTACAATGAGCAGTTCTTC

size: once
V: TRBV29-1
D: -
J: TRBJ2-3
length: 15
CDR3: CSAIGGPTSTDTQYF
DNA: TGCAGCGCTATAGGGGGGCCGACCAGCACAGATACGCAGTATTTT

size: few
V: TRBV28
D: -
J: TRBJ2-1
length: 15
CDR3: CASSLAGGAFGEQFF
DNA: TGTGCCAGCAGTTTAGCTGGGGGGGCGTTTGGTGAGCAGTTCTTC

size: few
V: TRBV20-1
D: -
J: TRBJ2-2
length: 11
CDR3: CSANSLGELFF
DNA: TGCAGTGCTAACTCTTTGGGGGAGCTGTTTTTT

size: many
V: TRBV6-1
D: -
J: TRBJ2-1
length: 16
CDR3: CASTRASGRGRDEQFF
DNA: TGTGCCAGCACAAGGGCGTCAGGGAGAGGTAGGGATGAGCAGTTCTTC

size: few
V: TRBV12-3/TRBV12-4
D: TRBD1
J: TRBJ2-2
length: 15
CDR3: CASRPPPTGAGELFF
DNA: TGTGCCAGCAGACCACCTCCAACAGGGGCCGGGGAGCTGTTTTTT

size: -
V: TRBV18
D: -
J: TRBJ1-1
length: 14
CDR3: CASSLAKANTEAFF
DNA: TGTGCCAGCTCACTTGCGAAGGCGAACACTGAAGCTTTCTTT

size: -
V: TRBV27
D: TRBD1
J: TRBJ2-1
length: 13
CDR3: CASRLRDRGPLFF
DNA: TGTGCCAGCAGACTCCGGGACAGGGGCCCGTTGTTCTTC

size: few
V: TRBV5-1
D: -
J: TRBJ2-5
length: 14
CDR3: CASSLVGSKETQYF
DNA: TGCGCCAGCAGCTTGGTAGGCAGTAAAGAGACCCAGTACTTC

size: few
V: TRBV7-9
D: -
J: TRBJ2-7
length: 16
CDR3: CASSSSRTAYSYEQYF
DNA: TGTGCCAGCAGCTCCTCACGGACAGCCTACTCCTACGAGCAGTACTTC

size: few
V: TRBV11-2
D: TRBD2
J: TRBJ2-2
length: 20
CDR3: CASSLLAGGPTRTSTGELFF
DNA: TGTGCCAGCAGCCTACTAGCGGGGGGGCCTACACGAACTTCCACCGGGGAGCTGTTTTTT

size: few
V: TRBV5-1
D: -
J: TRBJ2-7
length: 14
CDR3: CASSLGDPGYEQYF
DNA: TGCGCCAGCAGCTTGGGGGACCCCGGATACGAGCAGTACTTC

size: -
V: TRBV20-1
D: TRBD1
J: TRBJ2-7
length: 14
CDR3: CSATSGTGGYEQYF
DNA: TGCAGTGCTACCTCCGGGACAGGGGGGTACGAGCAGTACTTC

size: -
V: TRBV2
D: -
J: TRBJ1-6
length: 15
CDR3: CASSQDQGYNSPLHF
DNA: TGTGCCAGCAGTCAAGACCAGGGTTATAATTCACCCCTCCACTTT

size: -
V: TRBV12-3/TRBV12-4
D: TRBD1
J: TRBJ1-1
length: 16
CDR3: CASSLVLTGVTTEAFF
DNA: TGTGCCAGCAGTTTAGTCTTGACAGGGGTTACCACTGAAGCTTTCTTT

size: -
V: TRBV20-1
D: TRBD1
J: TRBJ2-5
length: 14
CDR3: CSAKSGTGSETQYF
DNA: TGCAGTGCCAAATCCGGGACAGGGAGTGAGACCCAGTACTTC

size: -
V: TRBV7-3
D: -
J: TRBJ2-5
length: 13
CDR3: CASSLTNGETQYF
DNA: TGTGCCAGCAGCTTAACGAACGGGGAGACCCAGTACTTC

size: many
V: TRBV7-6
D: TRBD2
J: TRBJ2-1
length: 15
CDR3: CASSLVAGGYNEQFF
DNA: TGTGCCAGCAGCTTAGTAGCGGGGGGGTACAATGAGCAGTTCTTC

size: -
V: TRBV28
D: -
J: TRBJ2-6
length: 16
CDR3: CASSSQGPSGANVLTF
DNA: TGTGCCAGCAGTTCACAGGGCCCATCTGGGGCCAACGTCCTGACTTTC

size: few
V: TRBV24-1
D: -
J: TRBJ2-3
length: 15
CDR3: CATSDFWEGGDTQYF
DNA: TGTGCCACCAGTGATTTCTGGGAAGGTGGAGATACGCAGTATTTT

size: few
V: TRBV5-1
D: -
J: TRBJ2-7
length: 15
CDR3: CASTPGRTDTYEQYF
DNA: TGCGCCAGCACCCCGGGCCGGACGGATACCTACGAGCAGTACTTC

size: -
V: TRBV9
D: -
J: TRBJ1-1
length: 14
CDR3: CASSVVVHSTEAFF
DNA: TGTGCCAGCAGCGTAGTAGTCCACAGTACTGAAGCTTTCTTT

size: few
V: TRBV15
D: TRBD2
J: TRBJ2-1
length: 19
CDR3: CATSRDPAGGPLLANEQFF
DNA: TGTGCCACCAGCAGAGATCCAGCGGGGGGGCCCCTCCTAGCCAATGAGCAGTTCTTC

size: many
V: TRBV18
D: -
J: TRBJ2-5
length: 15
CDR3: CASSPGAGVGETQYF
DNA: TGTGCCAGCTCACCAGGTGCAGGAGTTGGTGAGACCCAGTACTTC

size: few
V: TRBV5-1
D: -
J: TRBJ1-6
length: 15
CDR3: CASSSQGVRNSPLHF
DNA: TGCGCCAGCAGCTCACAGGGAGTCCGAAATTCACCCCTCCACTTT